These T cell receptor beta chains were read from a single sample in a study of shared clonotypes between healthy human individuals. Produced via immunoSEQ multiplex PCR; TCRdb's table is partial and in-frame only. Of more than 2,000,000 clones detected, around nine tenths appear once; the ten largest clones hold around 0.14%. The sequencing input was naive CD4+ T cells sorted from blood. The origin of the receptors is a man aged 18 to 29 in good health. Both conserved end residues are part of each CDR3. D genes are given only for firm matches. Some rows mark clone size as missing; the rest say once, few, many or name a class of expanded clone.

d_gene,abundance,v_gene,j_gene,len,CDR3nt,CDR3aa
.,.,TRBV7-9,TRBJ2-1,16,TGTGCCAGCAGCAGACGGACCACGAGCTCCTACAATGAGCAGTTCTTC,CASSRRTTSSYNEQFF
.,once,TRBV5-4,TRBJ1-3,13,TGTGCCAGCAGGGGGGACTCTGGAAACACCATATATTTT,CASRGDSGNTIYF
.,once,TRBV2,TRBJ2-5,14,TGTGCCAGCAGTGAAGACAGGGTGCGGGAGACCCAGTACTTC,CASSEDRVRETQYF
.,.,TRBV18,TRBJ2-4,15,TGTGCCAGCTCACCACCGGCAGGGTCTGGGCACATTCAGTACTTC,CASSPPAGSGHIQYF
.,.,TRBV15,TRBJ1-5,15,TGTGCCACCAGCAGAGGGACAGCAAATAATCAGCCCCAGCATTTT,CATSRGTANNQPQHF
.,once,TRBV2,TRBJ2-3,14,TGTGCCAGCGAGGGGGAGATTGGCACAGATACGCAGTATTTT,CASEGEIGTDTQYF
.,.,TRBV27,TRBJ1-1,14,TGTGCCAGCAGTTTGGAAGGGGGAGGAACTGAAGCTTTCTTT,CASSLEGGGTEAFF
TRBD1,.,TRBV2,TRBJ1-2,15,TGTGCCAGCAGGCTCTATATTCCAGGGGGCTATGGCTACACCTTC,CASRLYIPGGYGYTF
.,few,TRBV5-4,TRBJ2-4,15,TGTGCCAGCAGCTTATCTGGGAATGCGGGAAACATTCAGTACTTC,CASSLSGNAGNIQYF
.,.,TRBV6-1,TRBJ2-2,13,TGTGCCAGCAGGGGGGGGAACACCGGGGAGCTGTTTTTT,CASRGGNTGELFF
.,.,TRBV6-1,TRBJ1-5,18,TGTGCCAGCAGTGTCGGAGGGTCTGGGGGTTATAGCAATCAGCCCCAGCATTTT,CASSVGGSGGYSNQPQHF
.,.,TRBV9,TRBJ2-3,15,TGTGCCAGCAGCGGCAGACTAGGCAATCGGGATACGCAGTATTTT,CASSGRLGNRDTQYF
.,.,TRBV5-1,TRBJ2-2,14,TGCGCCAGCAGCTTTGAGGGGATGGCCGGGGAGCTGTTTTTT,CASSFEGMAGELFF
TRBD1,.,TRBV7-2,TRBJ2-5,14,TGTGCCAGCAGCCACGGGACAGTACAAGAGACCCAGTACTTC,CASSHGTVQETQYF
.,.,TRBV18,TRBJ1-1,14,TGTGCCAGCTCACCAGGGGAAACGAACACTGAAGCTTTCTTT,CASSPGETNTEAFF
.,once,TRBV18,TRBJ2-1,13,TGTGCCAGCTCAATAATGGAGAACAATGAGCAGTTCTTC,CASSIMENNEQFF
TRBD2,.,TRBV25-1,TRBJ2-2,17,TGTGCCAGCAGTCTGGGACTAGCGGGGGGACCAACCGGGGAGCTGTTTTTT,CASSLGLAGGPTGELFF
TRBD1,.,TRBV18,TRBJ2-6,18,TGTGCCAGCTCACCAACCGGGACAGGGACTATTGGGGCCAACGTCCTGACTTTC,CASSPTGTGTIGANVLTF
TRBD2,.,TRBV5-4,TRBJ2-2,16,TGTGCCAGCAGCCCACGGACTAGCGGGAACACCGGGGAGCTGTTTTTT,CASSPRTSGNTGELFF
.,.,TRBV30,TRBJ2-2,13,TGTGCCTGGAGTGTTTTGTCCCCCGGGGAGCTGTTTTTT,CAWSVLSPGELFF
.,.,TRBV30,TRBJ1-3,18,TGTGCCTGGAGTACTGTAAAACCAGGGCAGAACCCCAGGAACACCATATATTTT,CAWSTVKPGQNPRNTIYF
.,.,TRBV10-3,TRBJ1-5,12,TGTGCCATCAGTGAGTTGGGCCAGCCCCAGCATTTT,CAISELGQPQHF
.,.,TRBV5-1,TRBJ2-1,15,TGCGCCAGCAGGGAGACGGGGAATTTTTACAATGAGCAGTTCTTC,CASRETGNFYNEQFF
.,.,TRBV30,TRBJ1-1,13,TGTGCCTGGAGTTACGGAGGGACGACTGAAGCTTTCTTT,CAWSYGGTTEAFF
.,.,TRBV29-1,TRBJ1-2,13,TGCAGCGCTCAAGTGCCGGCAACCTATGGCTACACCTTC,CSAQVPATYGYTF
.,.,TRBV5-6,TRBJ1-2,14,TGTGCCAGCAGCTTTCGCAGTACTAACTATGGCTACACCTTC,CASSFRSTNYGYTF